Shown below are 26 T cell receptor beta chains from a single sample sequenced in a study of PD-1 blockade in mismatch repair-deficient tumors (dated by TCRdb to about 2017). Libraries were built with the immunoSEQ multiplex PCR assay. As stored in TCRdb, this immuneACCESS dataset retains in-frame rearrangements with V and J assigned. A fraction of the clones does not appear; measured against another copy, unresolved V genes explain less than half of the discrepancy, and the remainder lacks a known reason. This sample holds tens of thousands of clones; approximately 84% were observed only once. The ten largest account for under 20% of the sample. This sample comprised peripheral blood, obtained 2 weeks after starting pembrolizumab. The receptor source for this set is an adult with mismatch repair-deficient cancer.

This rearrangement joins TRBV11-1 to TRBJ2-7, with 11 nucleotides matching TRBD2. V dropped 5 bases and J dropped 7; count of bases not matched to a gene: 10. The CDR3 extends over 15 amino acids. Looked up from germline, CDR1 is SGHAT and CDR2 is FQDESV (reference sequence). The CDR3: CASSLGLADLEEQYF. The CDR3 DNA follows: TGTGCCAGCAGCCTGGGACTAGCGGACCTTGAAGAGCAGTACTTC.

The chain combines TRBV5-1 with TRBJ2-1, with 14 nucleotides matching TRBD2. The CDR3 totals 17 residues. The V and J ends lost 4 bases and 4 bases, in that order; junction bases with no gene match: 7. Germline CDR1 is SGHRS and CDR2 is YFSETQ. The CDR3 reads CASSPGLAGAHYNEQFF. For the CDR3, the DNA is TGCGCCAGCAGCCCGGGACTAGCGGGAGCCCATTACAATGAGCAGTTCTTC. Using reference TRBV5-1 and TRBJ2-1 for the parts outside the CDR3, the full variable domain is KAGVTQTPRYLIKTRGQQVTLSCSPISGHRSVSWYQQTPGQGLQFLFEYFSETQRNKGNFPGRFSGRQFSNSRSEMNVSTLELGDSALYLCASSPGLAGAHYNEQFFGPGTRLTVL.

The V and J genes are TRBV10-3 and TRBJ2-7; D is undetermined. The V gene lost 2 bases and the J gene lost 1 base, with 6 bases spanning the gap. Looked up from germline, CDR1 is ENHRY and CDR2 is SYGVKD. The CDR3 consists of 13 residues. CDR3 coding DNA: TGTGCCATCAGTGAGGACGGATCCTACGAGCAGTACTTC. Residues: CAISEDGSYEQYF.

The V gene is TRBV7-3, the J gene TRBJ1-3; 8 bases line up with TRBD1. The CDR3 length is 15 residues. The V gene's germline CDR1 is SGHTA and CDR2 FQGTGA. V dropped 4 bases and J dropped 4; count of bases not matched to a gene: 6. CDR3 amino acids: CASSSRTGQGNTIYF. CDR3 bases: TGTGCCAGCAGCTCAAGGACAGGGCAGGGAAACACCATATATTTT.

CDR3 protein: CASSQTRTSDEQYF. For the CDR3, the DNA is TGCGCCAGCAGCCAAACACGGACTAGCGATGAGCAGTACTTC. The chain combines TRBV4-3 with TRBJ2-7; 9 nucleotides align to TRBD2. Germline CDR1 LGHNA, CDR2 YSLEER. The J segment lost 7 bases and the V segment lost 2 bases, leaving 6 bases of the junction unmatched. CDR3 length: 14 residues.

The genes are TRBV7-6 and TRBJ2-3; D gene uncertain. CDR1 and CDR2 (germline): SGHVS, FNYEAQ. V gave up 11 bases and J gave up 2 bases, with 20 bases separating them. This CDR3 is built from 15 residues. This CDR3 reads CAGSRHTINTDTQYF. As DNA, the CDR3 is TGTGCCGGGTCGAGGCATACCATAAACACAGATACGCAGTATTTT.

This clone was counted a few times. CDR3 in DNA: TGTGCCAGCCTGGGGGGGGGCACCGGGGAGCTGTTTTTT. Amino acids: CASLGGGTGELFF. The chain uses TRBV7-9 and TRBJ2-2; 7 nucleotides match TRBD2. V lost 8 bases to trimming and J lost 4 bases; unmatched junction nucleotides: 4. The CDR3 length is 13 residues. Germline CDR1 SEHNR, CDR2 FQNEAQ (reference sequence). The entire variable domain, with the rest obtained from reference TRBV7-9 and TRBJ2-2, is as follows: DTGVSQNPRHKITKRGQNVTFRCDPISEHNRLYWYRQTLGQGPEFLTYFQNEAQLEKSRLLSDRFSAERPKGSFSTLEIQRTEQGDSAMYLCASLGGGTGELFFGEGSRLTVL.

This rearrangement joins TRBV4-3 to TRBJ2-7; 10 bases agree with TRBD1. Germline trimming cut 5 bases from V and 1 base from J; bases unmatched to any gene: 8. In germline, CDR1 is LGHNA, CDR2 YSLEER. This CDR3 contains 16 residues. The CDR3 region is CASSFSGTGESYEQYF. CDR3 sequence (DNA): TGCGCCAGCAGCTTTTCCGGGACAGGGGAGTCCTACGAGCAGTACTTC.

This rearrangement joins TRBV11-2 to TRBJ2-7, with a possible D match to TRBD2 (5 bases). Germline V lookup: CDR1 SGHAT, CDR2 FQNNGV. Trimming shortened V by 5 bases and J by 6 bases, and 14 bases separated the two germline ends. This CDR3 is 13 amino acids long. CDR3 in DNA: TGTGCCAGCAGCCCGGACTTTCCCCTCGAGCAGTACTTC. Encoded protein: CASSPDFPLEQYF.

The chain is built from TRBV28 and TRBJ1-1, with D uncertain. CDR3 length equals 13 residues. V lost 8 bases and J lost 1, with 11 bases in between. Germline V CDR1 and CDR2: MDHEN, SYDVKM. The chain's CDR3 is CASGGWQNTEAFF. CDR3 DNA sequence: TGTGCCAGCGGTGGTTGGCAGAACACTGAAGCTTTCTTT.

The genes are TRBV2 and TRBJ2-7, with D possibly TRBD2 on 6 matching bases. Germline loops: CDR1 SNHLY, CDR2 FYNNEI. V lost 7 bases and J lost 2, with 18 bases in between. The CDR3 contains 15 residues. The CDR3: CASKNRTGGAYEQYF. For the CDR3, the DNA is TGTGCCAGCAAAAACAGGACTGGCGGGGCCTACGAGCAGTACTTC.

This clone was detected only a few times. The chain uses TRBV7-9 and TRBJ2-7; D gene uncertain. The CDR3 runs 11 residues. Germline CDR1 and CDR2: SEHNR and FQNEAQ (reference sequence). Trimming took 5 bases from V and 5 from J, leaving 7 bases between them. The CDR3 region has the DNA TGTGCCAGCAGCCAGTACGACGAGCAGTACTTC. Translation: CASSQYDEQYF.

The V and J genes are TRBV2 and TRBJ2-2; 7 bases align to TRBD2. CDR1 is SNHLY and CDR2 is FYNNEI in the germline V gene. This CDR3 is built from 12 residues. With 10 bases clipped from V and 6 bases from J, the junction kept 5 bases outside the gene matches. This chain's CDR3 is CATGSGSGELFF. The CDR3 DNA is TGTGCCACCGGTAGCGGGTCCGGGGAGCTGTTTTTT.

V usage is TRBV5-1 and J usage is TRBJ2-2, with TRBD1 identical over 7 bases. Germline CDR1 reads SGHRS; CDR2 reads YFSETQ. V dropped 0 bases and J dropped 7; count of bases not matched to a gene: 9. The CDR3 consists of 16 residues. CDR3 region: CASSLARQGAGGELFF. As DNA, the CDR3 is TGCGCCAGCAGCTTGGCCAGACAGGGTGCGGGCGGGGAGCTGTTTTTT.

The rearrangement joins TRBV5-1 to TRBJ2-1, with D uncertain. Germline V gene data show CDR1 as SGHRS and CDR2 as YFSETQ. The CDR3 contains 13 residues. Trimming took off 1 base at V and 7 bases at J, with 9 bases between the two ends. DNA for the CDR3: TGCGCCAGCAGCTTGACTTACCAGAATGAGCAGTTCTTC. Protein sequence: CASSLTYQNEQFF. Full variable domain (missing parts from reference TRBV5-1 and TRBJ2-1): KAGVTQTPRYLIKTRGQQVTLSCSPISGHRSVSWYQQTPGQGLQFLFEYFSETQRNKGNFPGRFSGRQFSNSRSEMNVSTLELGDSALYLCASSLTYQNEQFFGPGTRLTVL.

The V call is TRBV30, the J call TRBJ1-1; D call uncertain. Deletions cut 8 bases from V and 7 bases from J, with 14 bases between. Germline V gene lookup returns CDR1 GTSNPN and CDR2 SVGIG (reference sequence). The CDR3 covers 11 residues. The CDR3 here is CAAWARGEAFF. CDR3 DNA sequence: TGTGCCGCGTGGGCCCGGGGTGAAGCTTTCTTT.

In DNA form, the CDR3 reads TGTGCCAGCAGCTTACTGGGACAAAAGAGAGAGACCCAGTACTTC. Amino acids: CASSLLGQKRETQYF. This chain uses TRBV7-9 with TRBJ2-5; D is possibly TRBD1 (6 bases). The germline CDR1 and CDR2 sequences are SEHNR and FQNEAQ (reference sequence). The CDR3 extends over 15 amino acids. V was pared by 2 bases and J by 4 bases, with 14 bases between.

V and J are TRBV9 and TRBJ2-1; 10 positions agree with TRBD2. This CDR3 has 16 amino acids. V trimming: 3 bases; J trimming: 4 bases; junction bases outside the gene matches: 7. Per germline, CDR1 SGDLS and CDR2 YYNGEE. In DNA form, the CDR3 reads TGTGCCAGCAGCGGGACCGGGACTAGCGCTTACAATGAGCAGTTCTTC. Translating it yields CASSGTGTSAYNEQFF.

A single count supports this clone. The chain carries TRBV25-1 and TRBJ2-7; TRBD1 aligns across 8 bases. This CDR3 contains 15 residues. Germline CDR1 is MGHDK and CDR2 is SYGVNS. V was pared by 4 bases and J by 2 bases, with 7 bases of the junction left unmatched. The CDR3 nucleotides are TGTGCCAGCAGTGCCGGCAGGGGGCTAACCTACGAGCAGTACTTC. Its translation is CASSAGRGLTYEQYF.

CDR3 in amino acids: CASSLYTNTEAFF. DNA of the CDR3: TGCGCCAGCAGCCTATACACAAACACTGAAGCTTTCTTT. The rearrangement links TRBV5-1 to TRBJ1-1; D gene ambiguous. Germline V gene sequence: CDR1 SGHRS, CDR2 YFSETQ. Trimming removed 4 bases at V and 2 bases at J, with 9 bases between. This CDR3 has 13 residues.

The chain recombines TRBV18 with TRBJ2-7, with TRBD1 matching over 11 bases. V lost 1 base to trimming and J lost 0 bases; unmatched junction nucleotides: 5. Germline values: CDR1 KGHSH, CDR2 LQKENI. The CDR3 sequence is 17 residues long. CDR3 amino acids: CASSPLPGQGDSYEQYF. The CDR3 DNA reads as TGTGCCAGCTCACCACTTCCGGGACAGGGGGACTCCTACGAGCAGTACTTC.

Written as DNA, the CDR3 is TGTGCCATCAGCCCCCAGGGTTACGAGCAGTACTTC. Translating it yields CAISPQGYEQYF. The chain uses TRBV10-3 and TRBJ2-7; a possible D gene is TRBD1 (5 bases). Between the trimmed V and J ends, which lost 6 bases and 4 bases, there was a span of 10 bases. The CDR3 has 12 residues. The germline V gene has CDR1 ENHRY and CDR2 SYGVKD.

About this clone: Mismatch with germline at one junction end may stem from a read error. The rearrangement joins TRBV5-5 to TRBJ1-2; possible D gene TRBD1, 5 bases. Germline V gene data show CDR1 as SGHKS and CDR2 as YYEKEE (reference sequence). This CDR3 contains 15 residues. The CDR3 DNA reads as TGTGCCAGCAGGTTGGGTGGTTCGGGGGACTATGGCTACACCTTC. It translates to CASRLGGSGDYGYTF. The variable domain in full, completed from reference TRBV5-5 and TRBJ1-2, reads DAGVTQSPTHLIKTRGQQVTLRCSPISGHKSVSWYQQVLGQGPQFIFQYYEKEERGRGNFPDRFSARQFPNYSSELNVNALLLGDSALYLCASRLGGSGDYGYTFGSGTRLTVV.

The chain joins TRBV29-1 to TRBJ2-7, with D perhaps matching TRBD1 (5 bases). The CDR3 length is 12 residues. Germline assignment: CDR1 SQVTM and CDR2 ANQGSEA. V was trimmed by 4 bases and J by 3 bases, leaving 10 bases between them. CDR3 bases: TGCAGCGTTGGGGGTCAGGGCTACGAGCAGTACTTC. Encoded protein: CSVGGQGYEQYF.

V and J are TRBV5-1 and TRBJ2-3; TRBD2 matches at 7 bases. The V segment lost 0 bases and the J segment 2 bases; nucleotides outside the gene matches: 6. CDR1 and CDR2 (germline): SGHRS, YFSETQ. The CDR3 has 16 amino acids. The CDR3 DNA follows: TGCGCCAGCAGCTTGGATCCTAGCGGAGACACAGATACGCAGTATTTT. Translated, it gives CASSLDPSGDTDTQYF. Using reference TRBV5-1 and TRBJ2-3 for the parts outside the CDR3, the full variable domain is KAGVTQTPRYLIKTRGQQVTLSCSPISGHRSVSWYQQTPGQGLQFLFEYFSETQRNKGNFPGRFSGRQFSNSRSEMNVSTLELGDSALYLCASSLDPSGDTDTQYFGPGTRLTVL.

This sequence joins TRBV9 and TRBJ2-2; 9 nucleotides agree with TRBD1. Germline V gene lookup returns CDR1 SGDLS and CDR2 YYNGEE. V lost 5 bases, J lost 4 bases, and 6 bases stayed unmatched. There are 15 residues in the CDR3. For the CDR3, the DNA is TGTGCCAGCAGTCTTCGGACAGGGGCCACCGGGGAGCTGTTTTTT. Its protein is CASSLRTGATGELFF. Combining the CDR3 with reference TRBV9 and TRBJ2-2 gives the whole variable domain DSGVTQTPKHLITATGQRVTLRCSPRSGDLSVYWYQQSLDQGLQFLIQYYNGEERAKGNILERFSAQQFPDLHSELNLSSLELGDSALYFCASSLRTGATGELFFGEGSRLTVL.